There are a few counts of the clone carrying this T cell receptor (beta chain). V shed 4 bases, J shed 2 bases, and the junction held 2 bases outside the gene matches. Germline CDR1 reads MRHNA; CDR2 reads SNTAGT. The CDR3 spans 15 residues. This specimen comes from a study of T cells in Graves' hyperthyroidism and ophthalmopathy. Each diagnosis drew on symptoms, thyroxine, TRAb, thyroid ultrasound and orbital computed tomography findings. Fresh 10 ml peripheral blood yielded PBMCs. Researchers amplified the TCR beta CDR3 regions from RNA transcripts. A set of HTBI primers served as the primers for a first-round RT-PCR of the TCR CDR3. TCRdb re-derived calls from the multiplex PCR reads in MiXCR, one entry per CDR3 protein. The data contain roughly 330,000 distinct CDR3 sequences, 16% of them singletons.

The clonotype comes from a man aged 25-40 years with Graves' hyperthyroidism. The material sequenced was blood. The V gene is TRBV6-4, the J gene TRBJ2-7, with TRBD2 matching 13 bases. This chain's CDR3 is CASSGTSGRTYEQYF. The CDR3 nucleotides read TGTGCCAGCAGTGGGACTAGCGGGAGAACCTACGAGCAGTACTTC.